This T cell receptor (beta chain) is from a study of T cells after yellow fever vaccination (dated by TCRdb to the late 2010s). Context from the whole study: The SMART-Seq v4 Ultra Low Input RNA kit was used to prepare libraries from fractions with low cell numbers. Bulk PBMC replicates and cell subsets were isolated from blood drawn at multiple timepoints before and after both primary and secondary immunization. Two healthy male donors made up the cohort, one aged 18 to 29 years and the other aged 30 to 40 years. To track T-cell clones before and after primary and booster YFV17D yellow fever vaccination, bulk TCR alpha and beta repertoires were sequenced longitudinally.

The study at large found these results: A small fraction of clonotypes showed up in both the CD4 and CD8 compartments, probably as a result of convergent recombination. The study included only a couple of donors, which limits how far the findings can be generalized. Most clones expanded after primary vaccination were re-detected after the booster (just under 97% of CD4 and around 88% of CD8), suggesting broad memory maintenance. The secondary T-cell response was found to be weaker but faster than the primary response, with a peak reached on day 5 rather than on day 15. Computational filtering was required because FACS-sorted repertoires could contain abundant contaminating clonotypes from the bulk population.

This clonotype came up many times. Its antigen remains undetermined. The junction does not match germline at one end; this may be a read error. TCR cDNA was synthesized by 5'RACE template switching, through which a universal primer site and unique molecular identifiers were introduced. Priming of cDNA synthesis was performed from both the TCR alpha and TCR beta constant segments. Library amplification involved two PCR steps, and the second step added sample barcodes and sequencing adapters. Sequencing of the libraries was done on either Illumina HiSeq 2500 (2x100 bp) or NovaSeq (2x150 bp). From the authors' description of their analysis: Demultiplexing of reads and collapsing into UMI consensus sequences were performed with MIGEC, and V(D)J alignment was carried out with MiXCR. Clonotypes responding to the vaccine were identified with edgeR on replicate PBMC samples, with the criteria of FDR below 0.01 and a log2 fold change above 5 up to day 15. Bulk clonotypes were assigned CD4 or CD8 identity according to which sequenced CD4 or CD8 repertoire held them at higher abundance. TCRdb cleaned the public reads at Q25 with fastp, built clones with MiXCR and kept in-frame beta chains. Every CDR3 protein is listed once, alongside the most common genes and DNA of its rows. The V and J calls and clone size come from TCRdb's table, not from the authors' own analysis. The sample table records about 510,000 distinct CDR3 sequences; 20% to 25% of these occur just once. About 16% of the sample is taken by the ten largest.

The sample's treatment or condition, from its label and the paper: live attenuated yellow fever vaccine strain. Two biological replicates of bulk PBMCs were collected at each blood-draw timepoint. A standard Ficoll-Paque protocol was used to isolate PBMCs from peripheral blood. TriZol was used to extract RNA from bulk PBMCs, CD4 and CD8 fractions, and dextramer-positive and dextramer-negative fractions. The germline V gene specifies SGHRS as CDR1 and YFSETQ as CDR2. Spanning cysteine to phenylalanine, the CDR3 consists of 14 amino acids. Just the 42-base CDR3 DNA is kept, in frame starting at base 1.

The receptor was isolated from a man younger than 30 who received the YFV17D yellow fever vaccine. This specimen consisted of PBMCs, obtained more than 20 days after the first yellow fever vaccination. The chain couples TRBV5-1 to TRBJ1-1; 7 junctional bases match TRBD1. Here the CDR3 is given as CASSLGQENTEAFF. The sequenced DNA is TGTGCCAGCAGCTTAGGACAGGAGAACACTGAAGCTTTCTTT.